These 13 T cell receptor beta chains came from one sample sequenced in a study of OX40 agonist ivuxolimab in advanced cancers. The library relied on the immunoSEQ multiplex PCR assay. The table comes from immuneACCESS by way of TCRdb, which keeps in-frame sequences with V and J called. Part of the clones is missing from these tables; in studies checked, under half for an unresolved V gene and the rest for unknown reasons. The table for this sample lists roughly 80,000 clones; about nine tenths of them were counted only once. Together, the top ten hold approximately 0.3% of the sample. This specimen was CD4+ or CD8+ T cells sorted from blood, taken in a trial of the OX40 agonist ivuxolimab. These receptors came from an adult with an advanced solid tumor such as melanoma, head and neck, liver or kidney cancer.

This clone appeared once. The J gene is TRBJ2-7, the V gene TRBV12-1; the table's D call TRBD1 went unverified against the DNA. TRBV12-1 is shown as a pseudogene. The CDR3 totals 13 residues. CDR3 nucleotides: TGTGCCAGCAGCTTGGGGACAGGGGACGAGCAGTACGTC. Protein sequence: CASSLGTGDEQYV.

The chain has TRBV28 and TRBJ1-2, with TRBD1 matching 8 bases. J lost 7 bases, V lost 6 bases, and 7 bases had no gene match. This CDR3 is built from 13 residues. CDR1 MDHEN and CDR2 SYDVKM come from the germline V gene. This CDR3 is CASRKTGGAGYTF. CDR3 sequence (DNA): TGTGCCAGCAGAAAAACAGGGGGGGCTGGCTACACCTTC.

This chain uses TRBV11-2 with TRBJ2-3, with 10 bases matching TRBD2. After removal of 2 bases from V and 9 bases from J, the junction contained 5 bases not matched to a gene. This CDR3 is 14 amino acids long. Germline lookup yields CDR1 SGHAT and CDR2 FQNNGV. In DNA, the CDR3 is TGTGCCAGCAGCTTAAGGCTAGCGGGGGAAACGCAGTATTTT. Amino acids: CASSLRLAGETQYF.

The chain couples TRBV19 to TRBJ2-6; D is unclear. V was pared by 1 base and J by 0 bases, with 7 bases between. Germline-derived CDR1 and CDR2 are LNHDA and SQIVND (reference sequence). The CDR3 extends over 16 amino acids. The DNA for the CDR3 is TGTGCCAGTAGTATAGCTCGCTTCTCTGGGGCCAACGTCCTGACTTTC. It yields the protein CASSIARFSGANVLTF.

J is TRBJ1-1 and V is TRBV7-2; D call uncertain. The germline gives CDR1 SGHTA, CDR2 FQGNSA. The CDR3 sequence is 15 residues long. V was clipped by 2 bases and J by 1 base, with 11 bases between them. The DNA for the CDR3 is TGTGCCAGCAGCTTACGTCCGGGTAGGAACACTGAAGCTTTCTTT. Amino acids: CASSLRPGRNTEAFF.

This clone has only one observation. The V and J genes are TRBV5-1 and TRBJ1-2, with TRBD1 matching 7 bases. Germline CDR1 reads SGHRS; CDR2 reads YFSETQ. After removal of 3 bases from V and 2 bases from J, the junction contained 7 bases not matched to a gene. CDR3 length: 15 residues. CDR3 DNA: TGCGCCAGCAGCTCGGCCGGGACAGAGAACTATGGCTACACCTTC. Translated, it gives CASSSAGTENYGYTF.

The chain employs TRBV19 and TRBJ1-2; the D gene is possibly TRBD1 (6 bases). CDR3 size: 12 residues. Germline CDR1 is LNHDA and CDR2 is SQIVND (reference sequence). With 7 bases removed from V and 12 bases from J, the gap between germline ends came to 18 bases. The CDR3, as DNA: TGTGCCAGTACCCCTTTCTCTCCAGGGGACACCTTC. It is translated as CASTPFSPGDTF.

The chain employs TRBV28 and TRBJ1-5; 8 nucleotides align to TRBD1. Germline CDR1 MDHEN, CDR2 SYDVKM. The CDR3 extends over 18 amino acids. Unmatched junction bases numbered 15, after V lost 2 bases and J lost 6 bases. The CDR3: CASSLSPSRQGAGQPQHF. In nucleotides, the CDR3 is TGTGCCAGCAGTTTAAGCCCTAGCAGGCAGGGGGCAGGTCAGCCCCAGCATTTT.

Only one count was recorded for this clone. This chain connects TRBV6-5 to TRBJ2-5; D is unresolved. The germline V gene has CDR1 MNHEY and CDR2 SVGAGI. The CDR3 has 13 residues. With 0 bases removed from V and 2 bases from J, the gap between germline ends came to 4 bases. CDR3 sequence (DNA): TGTGCCAGCAGTTACTCCGTACAAGAGACCCAGTACTTC. This translates into CASSYSVQETQYF.

The chain is built from TRBV5-1 and TRBJ2-5; possibly TRBD1 for D (5 bases). V lost 7 bases, J lost 5 bases, and 21 bases lay in between. The CDR3 has 15 residues. Per germline, CDR1 SGHRS and CDR2 YFSETQ. The CDR3 nucleotides are TGCGCCAGCGGCCCCCGGACAAACGAGTGGGAGACCCAGTACTTC. Its protein is CASGPRTNEWETQYF.

The V gene is TRBV18, the J gene TRBJ2-7, with 8 nucleotides matching TRBD1. The CDR3 length is 15 residues. V trimming: 0 bases; J trimming: 3 bases; junction bases outside the gene matches: 4. Germline CDR1 and CDR2: KGHSH and LQKENI. CDR3 sequence reads: CASSPPGQARYEQYF. The CDR3 nucleotides read TGTGCCAGCTCACCACCGGGACAGGCCCGCTACGAGCAGTACTTC.

The V call is TRBV5-6, the J call TRBJ1-2; D uncertain. The CDR3 has 12 amino acids. Germline loops: CDR1 SGHDT, CDR2 YYEEEE. V was shortened by 4 bases and J by 4 bases, with 8 bases between the two germline ends. The CDR3 protein is CASSLRVYGYTF. For the CDR3, the DNA is TGTGCCAGCAGCCTGCGGGTCTATGGCTACACCTTC.

The gene calls are TRBV11-2 and TRBJ1-6; D perhaps matches TRBD1 (6 bases). CDR1 and CDR2 from the germline V gene are SGHAT and FQNNGV. With 1 base removed from V and 7 bases from J, the gap between germline ends came to 17 bases. The length of the CDR3 is 17 residues. CDR3 residues: CASSLVGHLKWNSPLHF. The CDR3 DNA reads as TGTGCCAGCAGCTTAGTGGGACATCTTAAGTGGAATTCACCCCTCCACTTT. The variable domain in full, with the rest retrieved from reference TRBV11-2 and TRBJ1-6, is EAGVAQSPRYKIIEKRQSVAFWCNPISGHATLYWYQQILGQGPKLLIQFQNNGVVDDSQLPKDRFSAERLKGVDSTLKIQPAKLEDSAVYLCASSLVGHLKWNSPLHFGNGTRLTVT.